This is a list of T cell receptor beta chains from one sample in a study of vaccination effects on CD4 cells after COVID-19. Generated by immunoSEQ multiplex PCR, the TCRdb table keeps only in-frame clones and is missing some. Of roughly 63,000 clones listed, 80% are singletons. These TCRs are of unknown antigen specificity. The material was CD4+ T cells from PBMCs cultured with SARS-CoV-2 spike peptides, obtained before COVID-19 vaccination. The receptors derive from a human donor who received a COVID-19 vaccine. The CDR3 runs from the conserved cysteine through the conserved F or W. D genes are given only for firm matches. Expanded clones are given a class, and other clones once, few, many or no size at all.

CASSPQISTDTQYF TGCGCCAGCAGCCCCCAGATCAGCACAGATACGCAGTATTTT TRBJ2-3 NA TRBV5-1 NA 14
CASRGNTGELFF TGCGCCAGCAGAGGGAACACCGGGGAGCTGTTTTTT TRBJ2-2 NA TRBV10-1 NA 12
CASSRTGTNEKLFF TGTGCCAGCAGCCGGACAGGAACTAATGAAAAACTGTTTTTT TRBJ1-4 TRBD1 TRBV3-1/TRBV3-2 once 14
CASSKQQGVTEAFF TGTGCCAGCAGCAAACAACAGGGGGTTACTGAAGCTTTCTTT TRBJ1-1 NA TRBV21-1 NA 14
CAWSRGRTDTQYF TGTGCCTGGAGCAGGGGGAGGACAGATACGCAGTATTTT TRBJ2-3 NA TRBV30 NA 13
CASSQGTGKLFF TGTGCCAGCAGCCAAGGCACAGGGAAACTGTTTTTT TRBJ1-4 NA TRBV3-1/TRBV3-2 NA 12
CASSMVPRDGYTF TGTGCCAGTAGTATGGTTCCCAGGGATGGCTACACCTTC TRBJ1-2 NA TRBV19 NA 13
CASSLFAGNQPQHF TGTGCCAGCAGCTTATTCGCCGGTAATCAGCCCCAGCATTTT TRBJ1-5 NA TRBV7-8 NA 14
CASSKGQGYGSGNTIYF TGTGCCAGTAGTAAGGGACAGGGGTATGGCTCTGGAAACACCATATATTTT TRBJ1-3 TRBD1 TRBV19 NA 17
CASSMDRRQNTEAFF TGTGCCAGCAGTATGGACAGAAGGCAGAACACTGAAGCTTTCTTT TRBJ1-1 NA TRBV27 NA 15
CASSPLGGVSYNEQFF TGTGCCAGCTCACCCTTAGGCGGGGTAAGCTACAATGAGCAGTTCTTC TRBJ2-1 NA TRBV18 NA 16
CASSVGQTTNEKLFF TGTGCCAGCAGCGTAGGACAAACAACTAATGAAAAACTGTTTTTT TRBJ1-4 NA TRBV9 NA 15
CASSLTSGPHNEQFF TGTGCCAGCAGCCTTACTAGCGGTCCTCACAATGAGCAGTTCTTC TRBJ2-1 TRBD2 TRBV3-1/TRBV3-2 NA 15
CASSLGTGRETQYF TGTGCCAGCAGCTTAGGGACAGGGCGCGAGACCCAGTACTTC TRBJ2-5 TRBD1 TRBV11-2 NA 14
CASSPAPTSGGWDEQFF TGTGCCAGTAGTCCAGCCCCGACTAGCGGGGGTTGGGATGAGCAGTTCTTC TRBJ2-1 TRBD2 TRBV19 NA 17
CASSSPNRGYGYTF TGTGCCAGCAGCTCCCCTAACAGGGGTTATGGCTACACCTTC TRBJ1-2 TRBD1 TRBV9 NA 14
CASSWGQGSRQPQHF TGTGCCAGCAGCTGGGGACAGGGCAGCAGACAGCCCCAGCATTTT TRBJ1-5 TRBD1 TRBV7-8 NA 15
CASSPVGRGEINGYTF TGTGCCAGCAGCCCGGTGGGGAGGGGCGAAATAAATGGCTACACCTTC TRBJ1-2 NA TRBV3-1/TRBV3-2 NA 16
CAITGTSTDTQYF TGTGCCATAACCGGGACTAGCACAGATACGCAGTATTTT TRBJ2-3 NA TRBV11-1 NA 13
CASSVGLAAHQETQYF TGTGCCAGCAGTGTGGGACTAGCGGCCCACCAAGAGACCCAGTACTTC TRBJ2-5 TRBD2 TRBV6-1 NA 16
CASKRLVSGGETQYF TGTGCCAGCAAGCGTTTAGTATCAGGGGGAGAGACCCAGTACTTC TRBJ2-5 TRBD1 TRBV28 NA 15
CASSDPAGVPGANVLTF TGCGCCAGCAGCGATCCCGCAGGAGTTCCCGGGGCCAACGTCCTGACTTTC TRBJ2-6 NA TRBV10-2 NA 17
CASSYSDGELFF TGTGCCAGCAGTTACTCCGACGGGGAGCTGTTTTTT TRBJ2-2 NA TRBV6-6 NA 12
CASSFGLAGRGGELFF TGTGCCAGCAGCTTCGGACTAGCGGGGAGGGGCGGGGAGCTGTTTTTT TRBJ2-2 TRBD2 TRBV3-1/TRBV3-2 NA 16
CASSVASAGGYTF TGTGCCAGCAGCGTAGCAAGTGCTGGTGGCTACACCTTC TRBJ1-2 NA TRBV6-5 NA 13
CATLGRGGETQYF TGTGCCACCTTAGGACGAGGGGGAGAGACCCAGTACTTC TRBJ2-5 NA TRBV12-3/TRBV12-4 NA 13
CATSFRSGDTQYF TGTGCCACCAGCTTTCGGTCCGGCGATACGCAGTATTTT TRBJ2-3 NA TRBV15 NA 13
CASSPGSAPGGYTF TGTGCCAGCAGCCCGGGTTCTGCGCCTGGCGGCTACACCTTC TRBJ1-2 NA TRBV3-1/TRBV3-2 NA 14
CASMTLLVGGYTF TGTGCCAGTATGACCCTTTTGGTTGGAGGCTACACCTTC TRBJ1-2 NA TRBV19 NA 13
CASSQEIGGGPRDTQYF TGTGCCAGCAGCCAAGAGATCGGGGGGGGACCCCGGGATACGCAGTATTTT TRBJ2-3 TRBD2 TRBV3-1/TRBV3-2 NA 17
CASSFQGETGELFF TGCGCCAGCAGCTTTCAGGGGGAAACCGGGGAGCTGTTTTTT TRBJ2-2 TRBD1 TRBV5-1 NA 14
CASSPPGGIGYTF TGTGCCAGCTCACCCCCGGGAGGGATCGGCTACACCTTC TRBJ1-2 NA TRBV18 NA 13
CASSVLAFPTDTQYF TGTGCCAGCAGCGTGCTAGCGTTCCCCACAGATACGCAGTATTTT TRBJ2-3 NA TRBV9 NA 15
CATSDFEGSPLHF TGTGCCACCAGTGATTTCGAGGGGTCACCCCTCCACTTT TRBJ1-6 NA TRBV24-1 NA 13
CASSFLAGNNEQFF TGTGCCAGCAGCTTCCTAGCGGGGAACAATGAGCAGTTCTTC TRBJ2-1 TRBD2 TRBV5-5 NA 14
CASEGSTDTQYF TGTGCCAGCGAGGGGAGCACAGATACGCAGTATTTT TRBJ2-3 NA TRBV6-5 NA 12
CASSYSGRNTEAFF TGTGCCAGCAGTTACTCGGGCAGGAACACTGAAGCTTTCTTT TRBJ1-1 NA TRBV6-5 NA 14
CASSPQGTASNQPQHF TGTGCCAGCTCACCACAAGGGACGGCGAGCAATCAGCCCCAGCATTTT TRBJ1-5 NA TRBV18 few 16
CASSLETGTGRNEQFF TGTGCCAGCTCACTGGAAACCGGGACAGGGAGGAATGAGCAGTTCTTC TRBJ2-1 TRBD1 TRBV18 NA 16
CSVIRGSNTEAFF TGCAGCGTTATCAGGGGGTCGAACACTGAAGCTTTCTTT TRBJ1-1 TRBD1 TRBV29-1 NA 13
CATSDRGGGTDTQYF TGTGCCACCAGTGATAGAGGGGGCGGCACAGATACGCAGTATTTT TRBJ2-3 TRBD1 TRBV24-1 NA 15
CASSIGQGNQPQHF TGTGCCAGTAGTATTGGACAGGGAAATCAGCCCCAGCATTTT TRBJ1-5 TRBD1 TRBV19 NA 14
CASSDRGGPYNEQFF TGTGCCAGCAGTGACCGGGGGGGCCCCTACAATGAGCAGTTCTTC TRBJ2-1 TRBD2 TRBV6-4 NA 15
CASRGRTASYGYTF TGTGCCAGCAGAGGAAGGACGGCAAGCTATGGCTACACCTTC TRBJ1-2 NA TRBV6-5 NA 14
CASSEFSGEETQYF TGTGCCAGCAGCGAGTTCTCAGGGGAAGAGACCCAGTACTTC TRBJ2-5 NA TRBV7-2 once 14
CASSGLRTPELFF TGTGCCAGCAGCGGTCTCAGGACTCCGGAGCTGTTTTTT TRBJ2-2 NA TRBV9 NA 13
CASNRGLNTEAFF TGTGCCAGCAACAGGGGGCTGAACACTGAAGCTTTCTTT TRBJ1-1 TRBD1 TRBV2 NA 13
CASSPGQSTDTQYF TGTGCCAGCAGTCCGGGACAGAGCACAGATACGCAGTATTTT TRBJ2-3 TRBD1 TRBV4-2 few 14
CATGDRKVTEAFF TGTGCCACCGGGGACAGAAAGGTGACTGAAGCTTTCTTT TRBJ1-1 TRBD1 TRBV15 NA 13